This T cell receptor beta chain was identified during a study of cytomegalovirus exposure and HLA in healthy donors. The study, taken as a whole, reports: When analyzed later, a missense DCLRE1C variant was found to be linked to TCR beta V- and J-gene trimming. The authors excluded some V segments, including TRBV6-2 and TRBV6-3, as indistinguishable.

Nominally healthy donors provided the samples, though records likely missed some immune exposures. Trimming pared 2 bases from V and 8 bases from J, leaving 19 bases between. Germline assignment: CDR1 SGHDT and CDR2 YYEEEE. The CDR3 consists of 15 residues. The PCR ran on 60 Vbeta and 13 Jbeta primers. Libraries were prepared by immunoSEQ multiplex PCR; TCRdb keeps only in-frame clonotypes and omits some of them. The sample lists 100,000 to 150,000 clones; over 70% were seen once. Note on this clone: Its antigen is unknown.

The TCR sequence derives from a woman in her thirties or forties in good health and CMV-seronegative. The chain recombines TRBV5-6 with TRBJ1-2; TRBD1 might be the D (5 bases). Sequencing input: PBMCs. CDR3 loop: CASSLSEGGTIGYTF. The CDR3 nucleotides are TGTGCCAGCAGCTTATCGGAGGGAGGGACTATAGGCTACACCTTC.